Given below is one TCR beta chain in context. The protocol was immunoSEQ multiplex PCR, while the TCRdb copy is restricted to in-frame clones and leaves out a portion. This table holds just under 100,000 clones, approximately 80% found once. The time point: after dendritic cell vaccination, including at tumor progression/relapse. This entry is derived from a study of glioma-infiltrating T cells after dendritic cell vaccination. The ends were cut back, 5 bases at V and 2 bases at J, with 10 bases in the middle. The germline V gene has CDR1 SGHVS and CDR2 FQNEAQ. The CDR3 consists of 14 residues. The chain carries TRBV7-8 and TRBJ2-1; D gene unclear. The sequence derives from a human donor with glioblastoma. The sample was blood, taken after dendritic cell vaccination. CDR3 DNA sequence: TGTGCCAGCAGCCCTTTGCGAGCCTACAATGAGCAGTTCTTC. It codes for CASSPLRAYNEQFF.